This T cell receptor beta chain was found in a study of cytomegalovirus exposure and HLA in healthy donors. This CDR3 has 14 amino acids. CDR1 and CDR2 from the germline V gene are MNHNY and SVGAGI (reference sequence). V was clipped by 0 bases and J by 4 bases, with 9 bases between them. A multiplex PCR was run with 60 Vbeta primers and 13 Jbeta primers. Some clones are missing from TCRdb's copy, which holds only in-frame ones; the method was immunoSEQ multiplex PCR. The top ten clones hold approximately 16% of a sample with some 88,000 clones, about 67% of them seen once. Sequencing input: PBMCs. This receptor was obtained from a woman aged 18-30 years in good health and CMV-seropositive. The V call is TRBV6-6, the J call TRBJ1-2; tentatively, D is TRBD1 (5 bases). The CDR3 loop is CASSYSAGLYGYTF. In DNA, the CDR3 is TGTGCCAGCAGTTACTCGGCAGGGCTCTATGGCTACACCTTC.